This is a list of T cell receptor beta chains from one sample in a study of blood T cell repertoires in COVID-19. Profiled with immunoSEQ multiplex PCR; TCRdb holds only in-frame clones, not every one. The data contain approximately 230,000 clones, around 86% of them seen just once; the ten biggest clones take up about 2.2%. The sample taken for sequencing was peripheral blood. These receptors were obtained from a man aged 25 to 45 who had recovered from COVID-19. CDR3s include the opening cysteine and the closing phenylalanine or tryptophan. D genes are given only for firm matches. Expanded clones are given a class, and other clones once, few, many or no size at all.

j_call d_call clone_size v_call cdr3_nt cdr3_aa
TRBJ1-1 - - TRBV5-4 TGTGCCAGCAGCGGGATCTTCAGGGGATACACTGAAGCTTTCTTT CASSGIFRGYTEAFF
TRBJ2-7 - - TRBV5-1 TGCGCCAGCAGCTTGGGAGGGACTAGGGACAGCGAGCAGTACTTC CASSLGGTRDSEQYF
TRBJ1-6 - - TRBV4-2 TGTGCCAGCAGCCAAGACAGGGCGATGACACCCCTCCACTTT CASSQDRAMTPLHF
TRBJ1-4 TRBD1 - TRBV5-1 TGCGCCAGCAGCTTTCAGGGGGGAGAGAAACTGTTTTTT CASSFQGGEKLFF
TRBJ2-7 - - TRBV7-9 TGTGCCAGCAGCTTAGCCGGCAGGGGTGCGAACGAGCAGTACTTC CASSLAGRGANEQYF
TRBJ1-2 - - TRBV7-9 TGTGCCAGCAGCTTCCTGACAGGCGACTATGGCTACACCTTC CASSFLTGDYGYTF
TRBJ1-4 TRBD1 - TRBV19 TGTGCCAGTAGTACACTGACAGGGTTGGATGAAAAACTGTTTTTT CASSTLTGLDEKLFF
TRBJ2-1 TRBD1 - TRBV10-3 TGTGCCATCAGTGAGGGAGGACAGGGGGGGATCGCTGAGCAGTTCTTC CAISEGGQGGIAEQFF
TRBJ2-3 - few TRBV7-9 TGTGCCAGCAGCTTAGATAGGGGAGATACGCAGTATTTT CASSLDRGDTQYF
TRBJ1-2 - - TRBV29-1 TGCAGCGTTGAAGACTCAGGAGGGGGCTACACCTTC CSVEDSGGGYTF
TRBJ1-2 - - TRBV18 TGTGCCAGCTCACCTACGGGGTCTAACTATGGCTACACCTTC CASSPTGSNYGYTF
TRBJ2-2 - - TRBV15 TGTGCCACCAGCAGAGACAGGGTCCCCGGGGAGCTGTTTTTT CATSRDRVPGELFF
TRBJ2-5 TRBD1 once TRBV6-5 TGTGCCAGCAACGGACAGGGTCTCCGGGAGACCCAGTACTTC CASNGQGLRETQYF
TRBJ1-5 TRBD1 few TRBV5-1 TGCGCCAGCAGCTTGGTACAGGGGGATCAGCCCCAGCATTTT CASSLVQGDQPQHF
TRBJ2-3 - few TRBV2 TGTGCCAGCAGTGTAGGGGACATAGCACGGTATACGCAGTATTTT CASSVGDIARYTQYF
TRBJ1-2 - few TRBV25-1 TGTGCCAGCAGCACCAATGGGGCAGCCTTCTCTATGGCTGGCTACACCTTC CASSTNGAAFSMAGYTF
TRBJ2-1 - - TRBV7-9 TGTGCCAGCAGCCGTCCGGAGGGGTATGGGAATGAGCAGTTCTTC CASSRPEGYGNEQFF
TRBJ1-4 - once TRBV12-3/TRBV12-4 TGTGCCAGCAGTTTTGGCGGTAATGAAAAACTGTTTTTT CASSFGGNEKLFF
TRBJ2-7 - - TRBV10-2 TGCGCCAGCAGTGAGTCGACGGGCTACGAGCAGTACTTC CASSESTGYEQYF
TRBJ2-7 TRBD1 - TRBV27 TGTGCCAGCAGTTCTAGGACAGGGAGATTCTCTCTCGGAGGAGAGCAGTACTTC CASSSRTGRFSLGGEQYF
TRBJ2-2 TRBD2 - TRBV4-2 TGTGCCAGCAGCCAAGGATGGTCACTAGCGGGGGCCGCGAACACCGGGGAGCTGTTTTTT CASSQGWSLAGAANTGELFF
TRBJ2-3 - - TRBV7-8 TGTGCCAGCAGCCCCCGGGATTTT CASSPRDF
TRBJ1-2 TRBD1 - TRBV5-1 TGCGCCAGCAGATACGGGACAGAGGGTTCCTATAGCGGCTACACCTTC CASRYGTEGSYSGYTF
TRBJ1-6 TRBD1 - TRBV9 TGTGCCAGCAGCGTACAGGGGGCTAATTCACCCCTCCACTTT CASSVQGANSPLHF
TRBJ2-7 - - TRBV7-5 TGTGTCAGAAGCTTAGACAGGAAGAATTACGAGCAGTACTTC CVRSLDRKNYEQYF
TRBJ1-4 TRBD1 once TRBV7-2 TGTGCCAGCAGCTTAGCTAAGACAGGGGGAAGTTTGGCTAATGAAAAACTGTTTTTT CASSLAKTGGSLANEKLFF
TRBJ1-2 - - TRBV7-2 TGTGCCAGCAGCGCACAAGCAGGGTTGCGGGGCTACACCTTC CASSAQAGLRGYTF
TRBJ2-7 - - TRBV29-1 TGCAGCGTCATACAGGGTGGTGGGGTGCACGAGCAGTACTTC CSVIQGGGVHEQYF
TRBJ1-5 TRBD1 - TRBV3-1/TRBV3-2 TGTGCCAGCAGCCAAACGACAGGGACCTTAGGCAATCAGCCCCAGCATTTT CASSQTTGTLGNQPQHF
TRBJ2-5 - - TRBV4-2 TGTGCCAGCAGCCATACCCCGGGCCAAGAGACCCAGTACTTC CASSHTPGQETQYF
TRBJ2-2 - once TRBV10-1 TGCGCCAGCAGCAAAAGAGCCCCAGGGGAGCTGTTTTTT CASSKRAPGELFF
TRBJ2-5 - - TRBV12-3/TRBV12-4 TGTGCCAGCAGGCAACTAATGAAAGAGACCCAGTACTTC CASRQLMKETQYF
TRBJ2-2 TRBD1 - TRBV7-9 TGTGCCAGCAGCTCGCCCGGGACAGGTAGCACCGGGGAGCTGTTTTTT CASSSPGTGSTGELFF
TRBJ1-2 TRBD1 - TRBV28 TGTGCCAGCAGCCCTGGACAGGGGGTCTATGGCTACACCTTC CASSPGQGVYGYTF
TRBJ1-1 - - TRBV18 TGTGCCAGCTCCCTTCGAGACAGCGCCGGCAAGGGCACTGAAGCTTTCTTT CASSLRDSAGKGTEAFF
TRBJ1-4 - - TRBV4-1 TGCGCCAGCAGCCGGGGCAACGGGCCAACTAATGAAAAACTGTTTTTT CASSRGNGPTNEKLFF
TRBJ1-2 - - TRBV21-1 TGTGCCAGCAGCAACCTTAGCGGCTACACCTTC CASSNLSGYTF
TRBJ1-1 TRBD1 - TRBV7-2 TGTGCCAGCAGGACTCAGGGGGACACTGAAGCTTTCTTT CASRTQGDTEAFF
TRBJ2-2 TRBD1 - TRBV10-1 TGCGCCAGCAGTGAGAGTGGGACAGAGAACACCGGGGAGCTGTTTTTT CASSESGTENTGELFF
TRBJ2-7 - - TRBV5-1 TGCGCCAGCAGCTTGCGGACAGCGCCCTACGAGCAGTACTTC CASSLRTAPYEQYF
TRBJ2-1 TRBD2 - TRBV12-5 TGTGCTAGTGGTTTGAGGCAGGGAGGGTACAATGAGCAGTTCTTC CASGLRQGGYNEQFF
TRBJ1-5 TRBD1 - TRBV7-2 TGTGCCAGCAGCGAACAGGGGTCCCTCAATCAGCCCCAGCATTTT CASSEQGSLNQPQHF